The 30 T cell receptor beta chains reported below all come from one sample, sequenced in a study of cytomegalovirus exposure and HLA in healthy donors. In the PCR, 60 Vbeta and 13 Jbeta primers were used. Using immunoSEQ multiplex PCR, the repertoire was profiled, and TCRdb retains in-frame clones only, with some absent. The data contain approximately 100,000 clones, around three quarters of them singletons. Sequenced: PBMCs. Receptors were obtained from a woman in her 50s in good health and CMV-seropositive.

The V gene is TRBV7-9, the J gene TRBJ1-4; D gene unclear. Germline V gene data show CDR1 as SEHNR and CDR2 as FQNEAQ (reference sequence). The CDR3 extends over 17 amino acids. Deletions cut 3 bases from V and 0 bases from J, with 14 bases between. As DNA, the CDR3 is TGTGCCAGCAGCTTTAGAGCCGCCCTCTCAACTAATGAAAAACTGTTTTTT. Protein: CASSFRAALSTNEKLFF.

The rearrangement uses TRBV7-9 and TRBJ2-2; 8 nucleotides align to TRBD1. Germline V gene sequence: CDR1 SEHNR, CDR2 FQNEAQ (reference sequence). The length of the CDR3 is 16 residues. The V and J ends lost 4 bases and 8 bases, in that order; junction bases with no gene match: 12. The CDR3 loop is CASSSPPGQARGELFF. DNA for the CDR3: TGTGCCAGCAGCTCCCCCCCGGGACAGGCTAGGGGGGAGCTGTTTTTT.

The rearrangement joins TRBV28 to TRBJ1-2, with D possibly TRBD1 on 6 matching bases. The germline V and J ends were trimmed by 5 bases and 9 bases, with 13 bases remaining between them. The CDR3 loop spans 12 amino acids. Germline V CDR1 and CDR2: MDHEN, SYDVKM. CDR3 sequence (DNA): TGTGCCAGCAGTCCCTACAGGGAAAGCTACACCTTC. Translating gives CASSPYRESYTF.

This chain uses TRBV4-3 with TRBJ1-6; D not resolved. This CDR3 contains 18 residues. Germline V gene lookup returns CDR1 LGHNA and CDR2 YSLEER. V was shortened by 3 bases and J by 0 bases, with 15 bases between the two germline ends. CDR3 amino acids: CASSQQISGSSYNSPLHF. CDR3 bases: TGCGCCAGCAGCCAGCAAATCAGTGGGAGCTCCTATAATTCACCCCTCCACTTT.

The V gene is TRBV7-9, the J gene TRBJ2-3, with 7 bases fitting TRBD2. CDR1 and CDR2 (germline): SEHNR, FQNEAQ (reference sequence). This CDR3 has 14 residues. J gave up 2 bases and V 4 bases, and 3 bases lay outside the gene matches. The CDR3 is CASSSGLSTDTQYF. The CDR3 DNA follows: TGTGCCAGCAGCTCGGGACTATCCACAGATACGCAGTATTTT.

This chain uses TRBV28 with TRBJ1-5, with 9 positions matching TRBD1. The ends lost 7 bases at V and 2 bases at J; junction bases unmatched: 9. CDR3 size: 16 residues. The V gene's germline CDR1 is MDHEN and CDR2 SYDVKM. The CDR3 coding sequence is TGTGCCAGCACACCAACAGGGGGCGGAGGCAATCAGCCCCAGCATTTT. It specifies CASTPTGGGGNQPQHF. Drawing the rest from reference TRBV28 and TRBJ1-5, the complete variable domain is DVKVTQSSRYLVKRTGEKVFLECVQDMDHENMFWYRQDPGLGLRLIYFSYDVKMKEKGDIPEGYSVSREKKERFSLILESASTNQTSMYLCASTPTGGGGNQPQHFGDGTRLSIL.

The J gene is TRBJ1-5, the V gene TRBV7-6, with 8 bases fitting TRBD1. There are 16 residues in the CDR3. J gave up 3 bases and V 4 bases, and 8 bases lay outside the gene matches. Germline V CDR1 and CDR2: SGHVS, FNYEAQ. CDR3 protein: CASSSDRGEINQPQHF. CDR3 sequence (DNA): TGTGCCAGCAGCTCAGACAGGGGTGAAATCAATCAGCCCCAGCATTTT.

A single count supports this clone. The chain combines TRBV2 with TRBJ1-1; 7 bases fit TRBD1. The V gene's germline CDR1 is SNHLY and CDR2 FYNNEI. The CDR3 loop spans 14 amino acids. Trimming at V came to 7 bases and at J to 0 bases, leaving 5 bases not matched to a gene. The CDR3 DNA is TGTGCCAGCAAGGGGGCAGGGATGAACACTGAAGCTTTCTTT. Translation: CASKGAGMNTEAFF.

The gene calls are TRBV29-1 and TRBJ2-5, with D possibly being TRBD1 (6 bases). V lost 1 base and J 7 bases, leaving 10 bases between the germline ends. This CDR3 has 12 amino acids. CDR1 is SQVTM, CDR2 ANQGSEA, per germline. CDR3 amino acids: CSVEGTEATQYF. In nucleotides, the CDR3 is TGCAGCGTTGAAGGGACAGAAGCGACCCAGTACTTC.

This rearrangement joins TRBV5-1 to TRBJ2-7; D perhaps matches TRBD2 (5 bases). The CDR3 has 13 residues. Between the trimmed V and J ends, which lost 5 bases and 3 bases, there was a span of 12 bases. Germline loops: CDR1 SGHRS, CDR2 YFSETQ. The CDR3 region has the DNA TGCGCCAGCAGACTGGAGAGGGACTACGAGCAGTACTTC. Amino acids: CASRLERDYEQYF.

The V gene is TRBV10-3, the J gene TRBJ2-5, with D hard to call. The J call is doubtful: the DNA matches TRBJ2-7 better. The CDR3 consists of 13 residues. Germline CDR1 reads ENHRY; CDR2 reads SYGVKD. The CDR3 spells CATQTRFSYEQYF. The CDR3 bases are TGTGCCACCCAAACCAGGTTCTCCTACGAGCAGTACTTC.

The J gene is TRBJ1-5, the V gene TRBV30; weak D call: TRBD1 (5 bases). In germline, CDR1 is GTSNPN, CDR2 SVGIG (reference sequence). The CDR3 has 14 residues. Trimming shortened V by 0 bases and J by 7 bases, and 13 bases separated the two germline ends. DNA of the CDR3: TGTGCCTGGAGTGTAAAGGGGTTCGGGCAGCCCCAGCATTTT. Protein product: CAWSVKGFGQPQHF.

The chain has TRBV29-1 and TRBJ2-3, with TRBD2 identical over 12 bases. The CDR3 sequence is 13 residues long. Germline CDR1 SQVTM, CDR2 ANQGSEA. The V gene end was trimmed by 7 bases and the J gene end by 5 bases; junction bases not matched to a gene: 4. The CDR3 loop reads CSASTSGGDTQYF. CDR3 coding DNA: TGCAGCGCCTCGACTAGCGGGGGAGATACGCAGTATTTT.

The chain uses TRBV25-1 and TRBJ2-1; 9 positions match TRBD1. The CDR3 loop spans 15 amino acids. V gave up 5 bases and J gave up 6 bases; unmatched junction bases: 8. The germline gives CDR1 MGHDK, CDR2 SYGVNS. CDR3 region: CASSQTGQGINEQFF. The CDR3 DNA reads TGTGCCAGCAGTCAAACGGGACAGGGAATCAATGAGCAGTTCTTC.

This clone came up once. The rearrangement links TRBV30 to TRBJ1-5; D uncertain. The germline V gene encodes CDR1 GTSNPN and CDR2 SVGIG (reference sequence). This CDR3 contains 15 residues. Trimming removed 1 base at V and 0 bases at J, with 10 bases between. The CDR3 coding sequence is TGTGCCTGGAGTGCGCGGGGAATTAGCAATCAGCCCCAGCATTTT. Its translation is CAWSARGISNQPQHF.

V usage is TRBV21-1 and J usage is TRBJ1-2; the DNA was not used to check the table's D call, TRBD1. TRBV21-1 is noted as a pseudogene. The CDR3 runs 15 residues. The CDR3 nucleotides read TGTGCCAGTCCTGCGAGTGGGACAGGGGACTATGGCTACACCTTC. Protein: CASPASGTGDYGYTF.

This clone was observed a single time. The V and J genes are TRBV2 and TRBJ1-2; a weak D match, TRBD1 (5 bases). V lost 8 bases to trimming and J lost 3 bases, with 22 bases between them. This CDR3 is built from 16 residues. Germline V lookup: CDR1 SNHLY, CDR2 FYNNEI. The CDR3 DNA reads TGTGCCAGCCGCAGTTGGGGAGGGGTGGGGGACTATGGCTACACCTTC. Translating it yields CASRSWGGVGDYGYTF.

In its sample, this clone was seen once. Relative to the germline gene, one junction end is altered; a read error may explain this. The chain's CDR3 is CASSPGQGAGNTQYF. As DNA, the CDR3 is TGTGCTAGCAGCCCCGGACAGGGGGCGGGAAATACGCAGTATTTT. The chain links TRBV7-7 to TRBJ2-3, with 11 bases that match TRBD1. Germline lookup yields CDR1 SSHAT and CDR2 FNYEAQ (reference sequence). The CDR3 runs to 15 residues.

This clone came up once. The chain employs TRBV5-4 and TRBJ2-5, with D possibly TRBD2 on 6 matching bases. This CDR3 is built from 15 residues. The germline gives CDR1 SGHNT, CDR2 YYREEE (reference sequence). The germline V and J ends were trimmed by 3 bases and 2 bases, with 14 bases remaining between them. CDR3 sequence (DNA): TGTGCCAGCAGCTGGGGACTTGGTGGGCAAGAGACCCAGTACTTC. Amino acids: CASSWGLGGQETQYF.

The chain has TRBV27 and TRBJ1-2, with D perhaps TRBD1 (6 bases). Germline V CDR1 and CDR2: MNHEY, SMNVEV (reference sequence). V lost 3 bases to trimming and J lost 7 bases, with 15 bases between them. CDR3 size: 14 residues. CDR3 coding DNA: TGTGCCAGCAGTTTTGCAGGGGCAGGATTTGGCTACACCTTC. Its translation: CASSFAGAGFGYTF.

The rearrangement joins TRBV2 to TRBJ1-5; 12 bases line up with TRBD1. The CDR3 consists of 14 residues. In germline, CDR1 is SNHLY, CDR2 FYNNEI. With 8 bases clipped from V and 5 bases from J, the junction kept 4 bases outside the gene matches. The CDR3 is CASSGTGGYQPQHF. The CDR3 DNA is TGTGCCAGCTCCGGGACAGGGGGCTATCAGCCCCAGCATTTT.

The rearrangement uses TRBV28 and TRBJ1-4; D is unresolved. Germline V lookup: CDR1 MDHEN, CDR2 SYDVKM. CDR3 length: 21 residues. Deletions cut 1 base from V and 4 bases from J, with 28 bases between. This CDR3 is CASSLFPEGWIRLAVNEKLFF. In DNA, the CDR3 is TGTGCCAGCAGTTTATTCCCTGAGGGCTGGATACGCCTGGCCGTTAATGAAAAACTGTTTTTT.

This clone was counted a single time. The chain is built from TRBV7-2 and TRBJ2-7; 11 nucleotides match TRBD2. The CDR3 runs to 16 residues. V dropped 1 base and J dropped 7; count of bases not matched to a gene: 9. Germline lookup yields CDR1 SGHTA and CDR2 FQGNSA. CDR3 residues: CASSLGTSGYSGEQYF. CDR3 nucleotide sequence: TGTGCCAGCAGCTTAGGGACTAGCGGGTACTCAGGGGAGCAGTACTTC.

This chain joins TRBV5-4 and TRBJ2-7, with 13 bases lining up with TRBD2. CDR3 length: 14 amino acids. The V segment lost 4 bases and the J segment 4 bases; nucleotides outside the gene matches: 2. Germline V gene sequence: CDR1 SGHNT, CDR2 YYREEE (reference sequence). The CDR3 protein is CASSPTSGGYEQYF. The CDR3 DNA is TGTGCCAGCAGCCCGACTAGCGGGGGGTACGAGCAGTACTTC.

This clone was observed a handful of times. The chain combines TRBV5-4 with TRBJ2-7; 8 bases map to TRBD1. The CDR3 spans 15 residues. V dropped 3 bases and J dropped 4; count of bases not matched to a gene: 9. Germline values: CDR1 SGHNT, CDR2 YYREEE (reference sequence). The CDR3 nucleotides read TGTGCCAGCAGCTCAGGGGGCCAGTCGGCTTACGAGCAGTACTTC. This sequence encodes CASSSGGQSAYEQYF.

This clone was observed once. This chain uses TRBV30 with TRBJ2-7; 7 bases match TRBD1. Germline assignment: CDR1 GTSNPN and CDR2 SVGIG (reference sequence). The CDR3 contains 12 residues. The J segment lost 1 base and the V segment lost 5 bases, leaving 2 bases of the junction unmatched. CDR3 DNA: TGTGCCTGGGGGGACAGATCCTACGAGCAGTACTTC. This codes for CAWGDRSYEQYF.

This clone was found a few times. This chain links TRBV4-1 with TRBJ2-7, with D unclear. In germline, CDR1 is MGHRA, CDR2 YSYEKL. Trimming took 0 bases from V and 2 from J, leaving 11 bases between them. The CDR3 extends over 15 amino acids. CDR3 DNA: TGCGCCAGCAGCCAAGATTTTGCCAGAACCTACGAGCAGTACTTC. It specifies CASSQDFARTYEQYF.

V gene TRBV2 combines with J gene TRBJ2-3; no definite D call. The CDR3 runs 15 residues. V gave up 5 bases and J gave up 2 bases, with 14 bases separating them. Germline CDR1 is SNHLY and CDR2 is FYNNEI. The CDR3 bases are TGTGCCAGCAGTCTGGCTTGGGCGCCCACAGATACGCAGTATTTT. It is translated as CASSLAWAPTDTQYF.

The chain joins TRBV28 to TRBJ1-2; TRBD1 is a possible D gene (5 bases). This CDR3 has 14 amino acids. The V end lost 7 bases, the J end lost 2 bases, and 14 bases lay between the germline ends. Germline-derived CDR1 and CDR2 are MDHEN and SYDVKM. The CDR3 DNA reads TGTGCCAGCACTTGGGGGGTCGGGAACTATGGCTACACCTTC. Its translation is CASTWGVGNYGYTF.

The rearrangement joins TRBV10-3 to TRBJ1-5; 10 bases are shared with TRBD1. The CDR3 extends over 14 amino acids. Germline loops: CDR1 ENHRY, CDR2 SYGVKD. With 3 bases clipped from V and 8 bases from J, the junction kept 4 bases outside the gene matches. The CDR3: CAISDPGQGKPQHF. DNA of the CDR3: TGTGCCATCAGTGACCCGGGACAGGGGAAGCCCCAGCATTTT.